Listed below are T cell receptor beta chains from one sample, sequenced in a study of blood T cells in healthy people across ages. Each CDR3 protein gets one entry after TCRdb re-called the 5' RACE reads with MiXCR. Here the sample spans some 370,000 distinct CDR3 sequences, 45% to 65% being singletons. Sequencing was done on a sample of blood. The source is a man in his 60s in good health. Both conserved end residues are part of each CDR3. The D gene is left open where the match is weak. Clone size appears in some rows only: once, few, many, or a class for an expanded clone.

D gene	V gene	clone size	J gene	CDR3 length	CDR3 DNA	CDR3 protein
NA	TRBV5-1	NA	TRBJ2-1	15	TGCGCCAGCAGCTTGGTACCTAACTCCTACAATGAGCAGTTCTTC	CASSLVPNSYNEQFF
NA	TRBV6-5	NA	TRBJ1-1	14	TGTGCCAGCAGTTACAGGACTTTTAGCACTGAAGCTTTCTTT	CASSYRTFSTEAFF
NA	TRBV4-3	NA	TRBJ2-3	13	TGCGCCAGCAGTTCACCCGGGCCAGATACGCAGTATTTT	CASSSPGPDTQYF
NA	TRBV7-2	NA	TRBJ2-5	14	TGTGCCAGCAGCTTAGCAGGGTGGAAGGAGACCCAGTACTTC	CASSLAGWKETQYF
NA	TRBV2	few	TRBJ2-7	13	TGTGCCAGCAGAGTCGGTGGATCCCACGAGCAGTACTTC	CASRVGGSHEQYF
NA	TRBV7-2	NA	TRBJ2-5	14	TGTGCCAGCAGCGTAGCCGGGAGAGGAGAGACCCAGTACTTC	CASSVAGRGETQYF
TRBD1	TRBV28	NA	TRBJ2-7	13	TGTGCCAGCAGCACACAGGGGGTCTACGAGCAGTACTTC	CASSTQGVYEQYF
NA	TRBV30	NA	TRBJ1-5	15	TGTGCCTGGAGTGTAAGGGGGTATAGCAATCAGCCCCAGCATTTT	CAWSVRGYSNQPQHF
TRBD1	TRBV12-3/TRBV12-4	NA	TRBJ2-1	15	TGTGCCAGCAGTTTAGGCGGACAGGGGCGGAATGAGCAGTTCTTC	CASSLGGQGRNEQFF
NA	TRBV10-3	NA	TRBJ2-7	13	TGTGCCATCAGCCCCGTGAGCTCCTACGAGCAGTACTTC	CAISPVSSYEQYF
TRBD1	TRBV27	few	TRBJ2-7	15	TGTGCCAGCAGTTTAACAGGACAGGGCGCCCACGAGCAGTACTTC	CASSLTGQGAHEQYF
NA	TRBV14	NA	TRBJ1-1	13	TGTGCCAGCAGTAGACAGCACAACACTGAAGCTTTCTTT	CASSRQHNTEAFF
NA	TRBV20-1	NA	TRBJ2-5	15	TGCAGTGCTAGAGATGGAGCTTCCCCGGGCGGGACCCAGTACTTC	CSARDGASPGGTQYF
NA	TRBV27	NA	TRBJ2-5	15	TGTGCCAGCAGTCCCCGACAGGCCAGCGAAGAGACCCAGTACTTC	CASSPRQASEETQYF